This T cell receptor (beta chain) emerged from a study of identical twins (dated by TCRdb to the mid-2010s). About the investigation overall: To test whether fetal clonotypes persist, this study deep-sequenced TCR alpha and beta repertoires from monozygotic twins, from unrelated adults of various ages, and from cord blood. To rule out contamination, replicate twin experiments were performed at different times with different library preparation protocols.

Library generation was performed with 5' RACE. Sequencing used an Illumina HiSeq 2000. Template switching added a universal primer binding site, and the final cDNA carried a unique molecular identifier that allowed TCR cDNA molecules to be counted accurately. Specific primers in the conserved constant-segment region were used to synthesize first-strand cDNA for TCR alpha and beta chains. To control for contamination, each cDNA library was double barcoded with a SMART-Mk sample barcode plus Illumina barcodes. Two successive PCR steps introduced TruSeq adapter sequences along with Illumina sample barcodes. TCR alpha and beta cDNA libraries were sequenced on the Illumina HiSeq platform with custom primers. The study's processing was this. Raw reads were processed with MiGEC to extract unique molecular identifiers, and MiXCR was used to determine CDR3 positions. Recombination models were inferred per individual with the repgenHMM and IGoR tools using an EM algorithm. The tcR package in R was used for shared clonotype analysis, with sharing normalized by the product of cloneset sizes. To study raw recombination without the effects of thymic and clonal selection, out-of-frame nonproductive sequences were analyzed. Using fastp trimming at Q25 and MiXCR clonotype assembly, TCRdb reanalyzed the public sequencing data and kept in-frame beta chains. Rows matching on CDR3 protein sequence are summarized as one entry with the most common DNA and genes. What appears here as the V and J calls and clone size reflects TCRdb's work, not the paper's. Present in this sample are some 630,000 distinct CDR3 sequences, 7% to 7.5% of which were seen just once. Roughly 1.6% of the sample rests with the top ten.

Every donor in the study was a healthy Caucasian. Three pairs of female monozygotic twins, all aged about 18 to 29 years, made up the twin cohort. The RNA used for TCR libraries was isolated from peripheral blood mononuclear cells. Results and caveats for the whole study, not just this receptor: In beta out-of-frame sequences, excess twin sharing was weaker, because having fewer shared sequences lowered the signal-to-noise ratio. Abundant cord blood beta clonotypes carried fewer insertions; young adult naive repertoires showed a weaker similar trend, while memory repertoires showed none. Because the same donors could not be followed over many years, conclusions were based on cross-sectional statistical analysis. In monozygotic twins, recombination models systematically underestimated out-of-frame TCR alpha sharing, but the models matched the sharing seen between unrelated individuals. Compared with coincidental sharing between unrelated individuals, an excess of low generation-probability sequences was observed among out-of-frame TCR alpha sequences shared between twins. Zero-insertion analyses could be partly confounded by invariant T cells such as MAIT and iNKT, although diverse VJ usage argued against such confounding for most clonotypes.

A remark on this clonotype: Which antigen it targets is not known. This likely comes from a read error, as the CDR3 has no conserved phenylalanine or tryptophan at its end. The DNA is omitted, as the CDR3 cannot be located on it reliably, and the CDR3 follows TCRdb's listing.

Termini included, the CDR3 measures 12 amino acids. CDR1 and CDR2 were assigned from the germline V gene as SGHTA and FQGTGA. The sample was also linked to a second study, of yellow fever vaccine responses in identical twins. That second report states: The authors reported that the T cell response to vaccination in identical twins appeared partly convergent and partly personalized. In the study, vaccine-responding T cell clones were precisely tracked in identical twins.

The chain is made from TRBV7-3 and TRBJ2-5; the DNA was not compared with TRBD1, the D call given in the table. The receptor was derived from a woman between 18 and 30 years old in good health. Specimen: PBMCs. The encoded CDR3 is CASSLALAGTEN.